The 26 T cell receptor beta chains presented below share a single source sample, sequenced in a study of vaccination and CD4 T cells after COVID-19 (dated by TCRdb to 2021 to 2024). The treatment or condition label, read with the paper, signifies: approximately nine-day PBMC culture with coronavirus spike peptide pools or control peptides (ViraFEST assay). To prepare the library, PCR was applied. Sequencing took place on an Illumina iSeq 100. DNA from cultured CD4+ T cells was subjected to TCR sequencing with the Oncomine TCR Beta short-read assay at the Johns Hopkins FTIC core. Using fastp trimming at Q25 and MiXCR clonotype assembly, TCRdb reanalyzed the public sequencing data and kept in-frame beta chains. Identical CDR3 proteins give one entry, which carries the most common genes and DNA. The sample records 10,000 or so distinct CDR3 sequences, about 32% of which are singletons. Of the sample, 25% to 35% is held by the ten largest clones.

Their cognate antigens are unknown. The source material was cultured CD4+ T cells from blood. The receptors derive from a human donor with COVID-19.

The chain couples TRBV27 to TRBJ2-3; 8 positions match TRBD2. This CDR3 has 17 residues. Germline values: CDR1 MNHEY, CDR2 SMNVEV (reference sequence). V shed 0 bases and J 3 bases; nucleotides not matched to a gene: 8. CDR3: CASSLSGRGAWTDTQYF. In nucleotides, the CDR3 is TGTGCCAGCAGTTTATCGGGGCGGGGGGCCTGGACAGATACGCAGTATTTT.

The gene calls are TRBV5-4 and TRBJ2-3; D call uncertain. This CDR3 has 15 amino acids. Germline CDR1 and CDR2: SGHNT and YYREEE (reference sequence). The V end lost 2 bases, the J end lost 0 bases, and 10 bases lay between the germline ends. The CDR3 nucleotides are TGTGCCAGCAGCTTCGGAGCCACTAGCACAGATACGCAGTATTTT. Translation gives CASSFGATSTDTQYF.

This clonotype was seen a handful of times. The rearrangement uses TRBV11-2 and TRBJ2-3; 12 bases map to TRBD2. This CDR3 spans 15 amino acids. In germline, CDR1 is SGHAT, CDR2 FQNNGV. Losses at the gene ends were 6 bases for V and 4 bases for J; bases not matched to a gene: 5. The CDR3 region is CASSVLAGGSDTQYF. The CDR3 DNA is TGTGCCAGCAGTGTCCTAGCGGGGGGGTCAGATACGCAGTATTTT.

V and J are TRBV4-3 and TRBJ1-1; 7 nucleotides line up with TRBD1. Trimming took 0 bases from V and 0 from J; bases not matched to a gene: 7. The germline V gene has CDR1 LGHNA and CDR2 YSLEER. The CDR3 length is 17 residues. The CDR3 bases are TGCGCCAGCAGCCAAGAAATTCCAGGGGGAATGAACACTGAAGCTTTCTTT. As protein: CASSQEIPGGMNTEAFF.

The chain links TRBV12-3 or TRBV12-4 to TRBJ2-3, with unresolved D. V gave up 6 bases and J gave up 6 bases, with 10 bases separating them. This CDR3 is built from 12 residues. CDR3 DNA sequence: TGTGCCAGCAGGCTGAGGTTCGATACGCAGTATTTT. This translates into CASRLRFDTQYF.

V gene TRBV11-3 combines with J gene TRBJ2-3; D not certain. CDR1 and CDR2 (germline): SGHNT, YENEEA. The CDR3 has 14 amino acids. Trimming removed 2 bases from V and 0 bases from J, with 6 bases in between. The CDR3 sequence: CASSLTASTDTQYF. The CDR3 coding sequence is TGTGCCAGCAGCTTAACAGCAAGCACAGATACGCAGTATTTT.

The sample holds a few counts of this clonotype. V usage is TRBV7-2 and J usage is TRBJ2-6; TRBD1 agrees at 7 bases. Germline-derived CDR1 and CDR2 are SGHTA and FQGNSA. The CDR3 extends over 17 amino acids. V lost 5 bases to trimming and J lost 0 bases; unmatched junction nucleotides: 7. In DNA form, the CDR3 reads TGTGCCAGCAGCCCCCGGGACAGTGTCTCTGGGGCCAACGTCCTGACTTTC. Protein product: CASSPRDSVSGANVLTF. The full variable domain, with the rest looked up from reference TRBV7-2 and TRBJ2-6, is GAGVSQSPSNKVTEKGKDVELRCDPISGHTALYWYRQSLGQGLEFLIYFQGNSAPDKSGLPSDRFSAERTGGSVSTLTIQRTQQEDSAVYLCASSPRDSVSGANVLTFGAGSRLTVL.

V is TRBV5-6 and J is TRBJ2-5; D unresolved. Germline V lookup: CDR1 SGHDT, CDR2 YYEEEE. With 1 base removed from V and 4 bases from J, the gap between germline ends came to 8 bases. The CDR3 consists of 13 residues. The CDR3 nucleotides are TGTGCCAGCAGCTTGTTCCGGAGAGAGACCCAGTACTTC. Amino acids: CASSLFRRETQYF. Looking up the rest from reference TRBV5-6 and TRBJ2-5 gives the full variable domain: DAGVTQSPTHLIKTRGQQVTLRCSPKSGHDTVSWYQQALGQGPQFIFQYYEEEERQRGNFPDRFSGHQFPNYSSELNVNALLLGDSALYLCASSLFRRETQYFGPGTRLLVL.

The V gene is TRBV4-2, the J gene TRBJ1-6; 7 bases align to TRBD1. Trimming at V came to 1 base and at J to 9 bases, leaving 9 bases not matched to a gene. This CDR3 has 16 residues. Germline loops: CDR1 LGHNA, CDR2 YNFKEQ. The CDR3 loop is CASSQVGGGGGSPLHF. The CDR3 bases are TGTGCCAGCAGCCAAGTCGGTGGAGGGGGCGGTTCACCCCTCCACTTT.

The sample holds a few counts of this clonotype. The V call is TRBV7-8, the J call TRBJ2-1; 7 bases line up with TRBD1. V lost 5 bases, J lost 2 bases, and 6 bases stayed unmatched. This CDR3 comprises 15 residues. Germline V lookup: CDR1 SGHVS, CDR2 FQNEAQ. Here the CDR3 reads CASSPPGQPYNEQFF. DNA of the CDR3: TGTGCCAGCAGCCCACCGGGACAGCCCTACAATGAGCAGTTCTTC.

The V call is TRBV30, the J call TRBJ1-1, with a possible D match to TRBD1 (5 bases). The V gene's germline CDR1 is GTSNPN and CDR2 SVGIG (reference sequence). CDR3 length equals 13 residues. Trimming took 2 bases from V and 6 from J, leaving 13 bases between them. CDR3 protein: CAWSPRGASEAFF. In nucleotides, the CDR3 is TGTGCCTGGAGTCCTCGCGGGGCCTCTGAAGCTTTCTTT.

The CDR3 is CASRGEAEQYF. The CDR3 coding sequence is TGTGCCAGCAGGGGGGAGGCGGAGCAGTACTTC. This rearrangement joins TRBV28 to TRBJ2-7, with D perhaps matching TRBD2 (6 bases). The CDR3 length is 11 residues. V was trimmed by 6 bases and J by 7 bases, leaving 10 bases between them. Germline lookup yields CDR1 MDHEN and CDR2 SYDVKM.

V gene TRBV7-9 combines with J gene TRBJ2-5, with D perhaps matching TRBD2 (6 bases). The CDR3 length is 15 residues. V was cut by 0 bases and J by 2 bases, with 10 bases left in between. CDR1 is SEHNR and CDR2 is FQNEAQ in the germline V gene (reference sequence). CDR3 nucleotide sequence: TGTGCCAGCAGCTTAGCTAGCGGCCGGCAAGAGACCCAGTACTTC. Translated, it gives CASSLASGRQETQYF.

This clonotype has just a few counts. This chain joins TRBV27 and TRBJ1-5, with 7 bases identical to TRBD1. This CDR3 spans 20 amino acids. V lost 3 bases, J lost 0 bases, and 17 bases stayed unmatched. Looked up from germline, CDR1 is MNHEY and CDR2 is SMNVEV (reference sequence). The CDR3: CASSFGTYRGSNDSNQPQHF. CDR3 nucleotide sequence: TGTGCCAGCAGTTTTGGGACCTACAGGGGTTCAAACGATAGCAATCAGCCCCAGCATTTT.

The CDR3 DNA follows: TGCAGTGCAGTAGCCCCCAGGGTCCCCACTTACAATCAGCCCCAGCATTTT. Its translation: CSAVAPRVPTYNQPQHF. The genes are TRBV20-1 and TRBJ1-5, with a possible D match to TRBD1 (5 bases). The germline V gene encodes CDR1 DFQATT and CDR2 SNEGSKA (reference sequence). Trimming stripped 6 bases from V and 3 bases from J, with 24 bases between. The CDR3 sequence is 17 residues long.

V gene TRBV28 combines with J gene TRBJ2-1; the match to TRBD2 covers 14 bases. V shed 6 bases, J shed 9 bases, and the junction held 7 bases outside the gene matches. The CDR3 length is 15 residues. Germline V gene lookup returns CDR1 MDHEN and CDR2 SYDVKM. CDR3 bases: TGTGCCAGCAGGCCGACTAGCGGGGGGGCCGGTGAGCAGTTCTTC. This gives the protein CASRPTSGGAGEQFF.

The rearrangement joins TRBV7-9 to TRBJ2-3; D remains ambiguous. The CDR3 is 13 amino acids. V was trimmed by 5 bases and J by 1 base, leaving 7 bases between them. Germline loops: CDR1 SEHNR, CDR2 FQNEAQ (reference sequence). DNA for the CDR3: TGTGCCAGCAGCCGCCAGGGCACAGATACGCAGTATTTT. Translation gives CASSRQGTDTQYF.

This clonotype was seen more than once but under ten times. The rearrangement links TRBV2 to TRBJ1-5, with D possibly TRBD1 on 6 matching bases. Germline CDR1 SNHLY, CDR2 FYNNEI. V was shortened by 7 bases and J by 4 bases, with 14 bases between the two germline ends. The CDR3 runs 14 residues. In DNA form, the CDR3 reads TGTGCCAGCACCCCGGACAGAAATAATCAGCCCCAGCATTTT. It translates to CASTPDRNNQPQHF.

This clonotype was detected only a few times. The rearrangement links TRBV27 to TRBJ1-1, with 8 bases that match TRBD1. The germline CDR1 and CDR2 sequences are MNHEY and SMNVEV (reference sequence). Germline trimming cut 1 base from V and 1 base from J; bases unmatched to any gene: 5. The CDR3 runs to 16 residues. The CDR3 region has the DNA TGTGCCAGCAGTTTATTCGCAGGGGGCACGAACACTGAAGCTTTCTTT. Translated: CASSLFAGGTNTEAFF.

The chain couples TRBV11-3 to TRBJ2-4, with no clear D. Germline values: CDR1 SGHNT, CDR2 YENEEA. This CDR3 region has 13 residues. Trimming shortened V by 3 bases and J by 11 bases, and 14 bases separated the two germline ends. The CDR3 protein is CASSFAQLELQYF. CDR3 bases: TGTGCCAGCAGCTTCGCCCAGCTTGAACTTCAGTACTTC.

For this clonotype: The junction and the germline gene differ at one end; a read error may be behind it. V and J are TRBV20-1 and TRBJ2-7; 7 bases fit TRBD1. The CDR3 contains 13 residues. Germline values: CDR1 DFQATT, CDR2 SNEGSKA (reference sequence). The CDR3 is CSARTGDSYKQYF. CDR3 in DNA: TGCAGTGCCAGGACAGGCGACTCCTACAAGCAGTACTTC.

This clonotype was seen a handful of times. The chain uses TRBV2 and TRBJ2-3; the match to TRBD1 covers 7 bases. This CDR3 contains 13 residues. V lost 5 bases to trimming and J lost 4 bases; unmatched junction nucleotides: 3. Germline CDR1 and CDR2: SNHLY and FYNNEI. The CDR3 nucleotides are TGTGCCAGCAGTACACAGGGGCCAGATACGCAGTATTTT. Its protein product is CASSTQGPDTQYF. The full variable domain, rest sourced from reference TRBV2 and TRBJ2-3, is EPEVTQTPSHQVTQMGQEVILRCVPISNHLYFYWYRQILGQKVEFLVSFYNNEISEKSEIFDDQFSVERPDGSNFTLKIRSTKLEDSAMYFCASSTQGPDTQYFGPGTRLTVL.

The chain has TRBV20-1 and TRBJ2-7; maybe TRBD1 (5 bases). Between the trimmed V and J ends, which lost 4 bases and 3 bases, there was a span of 13 bases. The CDR3 has 13 residues. The germline gives CDR1 DFQATT, CDR2 SNEGSKA (reference sequence). CDR3 DNA: TGCAGTGCTAAGGGGCCAATACACTACGAGCAGTACTTC. It specifies CSAKGPIHYEQYF.

The chain has TRBV7-9 and TRBJ1-1, with 12 nucleotides matching TRBD1. The CDR3 runs 16 residues. With V trimmed by 6 bases and J by 3 bases, 8 bases remained unmatched. Germline values: CDR1 SEHNR, CDR2 FQNEAQ (reference sequence). The CDR3 sequence is CASSLAGTGGHTEAFF. The CDR3 DNA follows: TGTGCCAGCAGTCTAGCCGGGACAGGGGGCCACACTGAAGCTTTCTTT.

The V gene is TRBV28, the J gene TRBJ1-1; no clear D. From germline, CDR1 is MDHEN and CDR2 SYDVKM. The CDR3 runs 13 residues. Trimming shortened V by 4 bases and J by 2 bases, and 8 bases separated the two germline ends. In nucleotides, the CDR3 is TGTGCCAGCAGTTCCCTCACTAACACTGAAGCTTTCTTT. It yields the protein CASSSLTNTEAFF.

The genes are TRBV20-1 and TRBJ1-5; the D is unclear. The CDR3 consists of 14 residues. Germline V gene data show CDR1 as DFQATT and CDR2 as SNEGSKA (reference sequence). The V and J ends lost 0 bases and 5 bases respectively, with 11 bases between them. In nucleotides, the CDR3 is TGCAGTGCTAGAGATCGGGAGGGAGATCAGCCCCAGCATTTT. This sequence encodes CSARDREGDQPQHF.